The sequence of this T cell receptor beta chain was determined in a study of blood T cells in healthy people across ages. Primers used in a second PCR of roughly 7 to 12 cycles were a sample-barcoded 5' primer and a J-beta primer mix. In TCRdb, the 5' RACE reads were re-called with MiXCR into one record per CDR3 protein. The sample lists approximately 760,000 distinct CDR3 sequences, 20% to 30% occurring once. The V gene's germline CDR1 is SEHNR and CDR2 FQNEAQ (reference sequence). This CDR3 has 12 residues. V gave up 6 bases and J gave up 10 bases; unmatched junction bases: 6. Each donor was a healthy Caucasian individual from Russia, aged roughly 6 to 95. The authors extracted at least 6 micrograms of total RNA per sample. A word on this clonotype: The antigen is not known.

Study-wide results and limits: Diversity estimates from one million T cells were considered underestimates.

This sample was shared with a second study, whose subject was T cells of mothers and their children. That work adds: Similar effects of thymic selection on TCR recombination output were recorded in related and unrelated pairs.

The receptor was isolated from a boy between 10 and 17 years old in good health. The V gene is TRBV7-9, the J gene TRBJ2-1; 7 nucleotides match TRBD2. The specimen was blood. CDR3 sequence reads: CASSSSGWEQFF. CDR3 sequence (DNA): TGTGCCAGCAGTTCTAGCGGATGGGAGCAGTTCTTC.